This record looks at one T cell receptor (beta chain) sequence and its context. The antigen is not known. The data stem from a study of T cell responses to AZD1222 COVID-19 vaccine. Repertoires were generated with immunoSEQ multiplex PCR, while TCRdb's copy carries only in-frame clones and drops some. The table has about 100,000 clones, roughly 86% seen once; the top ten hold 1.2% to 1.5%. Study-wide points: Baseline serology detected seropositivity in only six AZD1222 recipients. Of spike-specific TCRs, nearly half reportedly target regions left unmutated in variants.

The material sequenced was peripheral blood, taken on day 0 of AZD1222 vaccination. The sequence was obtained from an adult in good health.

Here the CDR3 DNA reads TGCGCCAGCAGCCAAGAAGGGGACAGCTACTCTGGGGCCAACGTCCTGACTTTC. Translation gives CASSQEGDSYSGANVLTF. V and J are TRBV4-3 and TRBJ2-6; TRBD1 aligns across 7 bases. The germline CDR1 and CDR2 sequences are LGHNA and YSLEER. There are 18 residues in the CDR3. Trimming removed 0 bases from V and 0 bases from J; junction bases left unmatched: 5.